The 27 T cell receptor beta chains given below trace back to one sample, sequenced in a study of blood T cell repertoires in COVID-19. Using immunoSEQ multiplex PCR, the repertoire was profiled, and TCRdb retains in-frame clones only, with some absent. The sample holds around 120,000 clones, 90% seen once. Sequenced: peripheral blood. The receptors stem from a woman in her fifties or sixties with COVID-19, enrolled during active disease.

This chain connects TRBV19 to TRBJ2-1, with D maybe TRBD2 (5 bases). CDR1 is LNHDA and CDR2 is SQIVND in the germline V gene (reference sequence). Between the trimmed V and J ends, which lost 7 bases and 8 bases, there was a span of 15 bases. The CDR3 loop spans 13 amino acids. CDR3 in DNA: TGTGCCAGTAACCCAACCGGGGAGTATGAGCAGTTCTTC. It translates to CASNPTGEYEQFF.

This clone has a handful of counts. This chain links TRBV5-4 with TRBJ1-2, with D tentatively TRBD1 (5 bases). Germline CDR1 is SGHNT and CDR2 is YYREEE (reference sequence). Trimming pared 4 bases from V and 0 bases from J, leaving 13 bases between. The CDR3 sequence is 15 residues long. The CDR3 coding sequence is TGTGCCAGCAGCCCCGCAGGGACTACTAACTATGGCTACACCTTC. Residues: CASSPAGTTNYGYTF.

This sequence joins TRBV18 and TRBJ2-1, with 8 bases lining up with TRBD1. Trimming took 4 bases from V and 0 from J; bases not matched to a gene: 2. This CDR3 is 15 amino acids long. Germline-derived CDR1 and CDR2 are KGHSH and LQKENI. CDR3 sequence: CASSQDRDSYNEQFF. CDR3 DNA: TGTGCCAGCTCACAGGACAGGGACTCCTACAATGAGCAGTTCTTC.

CDR3 loop: CASSLAGSGNEQFF. The CDR3 DNA follows: TGTGCCAGCAGCTTAGCAGGGTCTGGGAATGAGCAGTTCTTC. The genes are TRBV7-3 and TRBJ2-1; possible D gene TRBD1, 5 bases. The CDR3 contains 14 residues. V gave up 2 bases and J gave up 7 bases, with 12 bases separating them. Germline CDR1 is SGHTA and CDR2 is FQGTGA.

This sequence joins TRBV9 and TRBJ2-3; a possible D gene is TRBD1 (5 bases). CDR3 size: 11 residues. The V and J ends lost 5 bases and 7 bases respectively, with 8 bases between them. Germline V CDR1 and CDR2: SGDLS, YYNGEE. The CDR3: CASSAGYTQYF. The CDR3 bases are TGTGCCAGCAGTGCAGGGTATACGCAGTATTTT.

This sequence joins TRBV18 and TRBJ1-4; maybe TRBD1 (5 bases). CDR1 and CDR2 (germline): KGHSH, LQKENI. Trimming removed 6 bases at V and 1 base at J, with 6 bases between. The CDR3 extends over 13 amino acids. The CDR3 DNA reads TGTGCCAGCTCGCAGGGAACTAATGAAAAACTGTTTTTT. The encoded protein is CASSQGTNEKLFF.

The J gene is TRBJ1-1, the V gene TRBV10-3; tentative D call: TRBD1 (6 bases). Trimming took off 10 bases at V and 6 bases at J, with 21 bases between the two ends. CDR1 is ENHRY and CDR2 is SYGVKD in the germline V gene. CDR3 size: 14 residues. The CDR3 DNA is TGTGCCACCTTACAGGGAATTCTAGGGGCTGAAGCTTTCTTT. It yields the protein CATLQGILGAEAFF.

This chain connects TRBV30 to TRBJ2-5; D is perhaps TRBD2 (5 bases). Germline CDR1 reads GTSNPN; CDR2 reads SVGIG (reference sequence). CDR3 length equals 16 residues. V lost 3 bases and J 5 bases, leaving 22 bases between the germline ends. CDR3 amino acids: CAWRSVSYIAGETQYF. For the CDR3, the DNA is TGTGCCTGGAGATCCGTTAGTTACATTGCGGGTGAGACCCAGTACTTC.

This clone showed up just once. The CDR3 protein is CASSPLQSSYNEQFF. The CDR3 DNA follows: TGTGCCAGCTCACCTCTACAGAGCTCCTACAATGAGCAGTTCTTC. The rearrangement uses TRBV18 and TRBJ2-1; D unclear. Trimming left V 3 bases short and J 0 bases short, with 9 bases between. The CDR3 covers 15 residues. Germline V gene lookup returns CDR1 KGHSH and CDR2 LQKENI.

V usage is TRBV7-8 and J usage is TRBJ1-2; D gene unclear. CDR1 and CDR2 (germline): SGHVS, FQNEAQ. V lost 1 base, J lost 2 bases, and 11 bases lay in between. The CDR3 extends over 15 amino acids. CDR3 nucleotide sequence: TGTGCCAGCAGCTTAGGCACCCCGGGGAACTATGGCTACACCTTC. The encoded protein is CASSLGTPGNYGYTF.

This clone has just a few counts. This chain connects TRBV29-1 to TRBJ1-1, with D possibly TRBD1 on 5 matching bases. The V gene lost 4 bases and the J gene lost 1 base, with 10 bases spanning the gap. CDR1 and CDR2 (germline): SQVTM, ANQGSEA. The CDR3 is 13 residues long. The CDR3 is CSVGGVGNTEAFF. The CDR3, as DNA: TGCAGCGTTGGGGGGGTAGGGAACACTGAAGCTTTCTTT.

The gene calls are TRBV10-3 and TRBJ2-7; 7 bases align to TRBD2. V shed 8 bases and J 2 bases; nucleotides not matched to a gene: 6. The CDR3 totals 13 residues. Germline V CDR1 and CDR2: ENHRY, SYGVKD. The CDR3 spells CAIGRGGTYEQYF. As DNA, the CDR3 is TGTGCCATCGGACGCGGGGGAACCTACGAGCAGTACTTC.

The chain combines TRBV5-5 with TRBJ2-5, with TRBD2 as a possible D gene (6 bases). The CDR3 has 15 residues. V dropped 3 bases and J dropped 5 bases, with 17 bases sitting between them. Germline V gene data show CDR1 as SGHKS and CDR2 as YYEKEE (reference sequence). This CDR3 is CASSSQGASGETQYF. The CDR3 DNA sequence: TGTGCCAGCAGCTCCCAAGGGGCGAGCGGGGAGACCCAGTACTTC.

The rearrangement links TRBV9 to TRBJ1-1, with unresolved D. This CDR3 region has 14 residues. Germline lookup yields CDR1 SGDLS and CDR2 YYNGEE. The V end was cut by 4 bases, the J end by 6 bases, with 16 bases between. The DNA for the CDR3 is TGTGCCAGCAGCCCCCGAGTCTCGGCGGCTGAAGCTTTCTTT. Translation: CASSPRVSAAEAFF.

This clone turned up a few times. The chain is built from TRBV6-2 or TRBV6-3 and TRBJ1-5, with 10 bases identical to TRBD1. In germline, CDR1 is MNHEY, CDR2 SVGEGT. After removal of 5 bases from V and 5 bases from J, the junction contained 3 bases not matched to a gene. The length of the CDR3 is 14 residues. CDR3 DNA sequence: TGTGCCAGCAGTGACAGGGGGCGGTATCAGCCCCAGCATTTT. Protein product: CASSDRGRYQPQHF.

The sample holds one count of this clone. The V gene is TRBV5-1, the J gene TRBJ2-1; 9 nucleotides agree with TRBD2. The V and J ends lost 4 bases and 1 base, in that order; junction bases with no gene match: 9. The CDR3 runs to 17 residues. Germline V gives CDR1 SGHRS, CDR2 YFSETQ. CDR3 sequence (DNA): TGCGCCAGCAGCCTCCAGACTAGCGGAGGATCCTACAATGAGCAGTTCTTC. Amino acid sequence: CASSLQTSGGSYNEQFF.

The chain employs TRBV27 and TRBJ2-1; 8 bases are a match to TRBD2. CDR1 MNHEY and CDR2 SMNVEV come from the germline V gene (reference sequence). V dropped 4 bases and J dropped 8; count of bases not matched to a gene: 19. The length of the CDR3 is 18 residues. For the CDR3, the DNA is TGTGCCAGCAGTTCCCTGACTAGCGAGACTATACAAAGGGATGAGCAGTTCTTC. This codes for CASSSLTSETIQRDEQFF.

This chain connects TRBV19 to TRBJ1-1; TRBD1 is a possible D gene (6 bases). The germline gives CDR1 LNHDA, CDR2 SQIVND (reference sequence). This CDR3 spans 14 amino acids. With 5 bases removed from V and 1 base from J, the gap between germline ends came to 11 bases. Here the CDR3 reads CASSPRRGNTEAFF. The CDR3 DNA reads as TGTGCCAGTAGTCCTCGCAGGGGGAACACTGAAGCTTTCTTT.

V usage is TRBV2 and J usage is TRBJ1-2, with 9 bases that match TRBD1. The CDR3 spans 15 residues. The V gene's germline CDR1 is SNHLY and CDR2 FYNNEI. With 6 bases clipped from V and 4 bases from J, the junction kept 9 bases outside the gene matches. CDR3: CASRADRGGGYGYTF. DNA of the CDR3: TGTGCCAGCAGAGCAGACAGGGGGGGAGGCTATGGCTACACCTTC.

CDR3 DNA sequence: TGCGCCAGCAGCCGACTACGGGGGGATCGGAGCACAGATACGCAGTATTTT. Amino acid sequence: CASSRLRGDRSTDTQYF. The chain recombines TRBV5-1 with TRBJ2-3, with 7 nucleotides matching TRBD2. The CDR3 length is 17 residues. Trimming cost V 4 bases and J 0 bases; bases outside gene matches: 11. CDR1 is SGHRS, CDR2 YFSETQ, per germline.

The chain recombines TRBV6-5 with TRBJ1-6; TRBD1 might be the D (6 bases). Looked up from germline, CDR1 is MNHEY and CDR2 is SVGAGI. The CDR3 is made up of 15 amino acids. Trimming took off 0 bases at V and 4 bases at J, with 7 bases between the two ends. The CDR3 is CASSYSQGYNSPLHF. The CDR3 DNA reads TGTGCCAGCAGTTACTCACAGGGATATAATTCACCCCTCCACTTT.

This clone was counted once. The chain links TRBV7-3 to TRBJ1-2, with D tentatively TRBD1 (5 bases). V dropped 5 bases and J dropped 4 bases, with 17 bases sitting between them. CDR1 SGHTA and CDR2 FQGTGA come from the germline V gene. The CDR3 contains 15 residues. The CDR3: CASSLSGGSGYGYTF. CDR3 nucleotide sequence: TGTGCCAGCAGCCTCTCGGGGGGGAGTGGCTATGGCTACACCTTC.

This chain uses TRBV7-2 with TRBJ1-5, with 8 positions matching TRBD1. V shed 5 bases, J shed 3 bases, and the junction held 3 bases outside the gene matches. CDR3 length: 14 residues. Germline CDR1 and CDR2: SGHTA and FQGNSA. The CDR3 coding sequence is TGTGCCAGCAGCCCGGACAGGGCCAATCAGCCCCAGCATTTT. This translates into CASSPDRANQPQHF.

This sequence joins TRBV5-4 and TRBJ2-2, with 16 bases matching TRBD2. CDR1 and CDR2 (germline): SGHNT, YYREEE (reference sequence). After removal of 3 bases from V and 6 bases from J, the junction contained 11 bases not matched to a gene. The CDR3 is 19 residues long. The CDR3 DNA reads as TGTGCCAGCAGCTCCATTACGGGACTAGCGGGGGGGTTTGCCGGGGAGCTGTTTTTT. Amino acid sequence: CASSSITGLAGGFAGELFF.

The chain employs TRBV18 and TRBJ1-1, with 7 nucleotides matching TRBD1. The CDR3 is 14 amino acids. V lost 8 bases and J lost 3; bases outside the gene matches: 9. Germline V lookup: CDR1 KGHSH, CDR2 LQKENI. The CDR3 region has the DNA TGTGCCAGCCGGGACAGCCGGGCGGACACTGAAGCTTTCTTT. This encodes CASRDSRADTEAFF.

V gene TRBV4-3 combines with J gene TRBJ2-2; TRBD1 might be the D (5 bases). The V gene's germline CDR1 is LGHNA and CDR2 YSLEER. Trimming removed 1 base from V and 6 bases from J, with 12 bases in between. The CDR3 consists of 15 residues. For the CDR3, the DNA is TGCGCCAGCAGCCAAGGGGTTCAGGGCGCCGGGGAGCTGTTTTTT. Its protein product is CASSQGVQGAGELFF.

The chain carries TRBV7-2 and TRBJ2-2, with a tentative D call TRBD2 (6 bases). CDR1 SGHTA and CDR2 FQGNSA come from the germline V gene. The CDR3 is 14 amino acids. Trimming stripped 5 bases from V and 7 bases from J, with 14 bases between. CDR3 bases: TGTGCCAGCAGCCCGCCCTTTAGCGGCGGGGAGCTGTTTTTT. Translating gives CASSPPFSGGELFF.